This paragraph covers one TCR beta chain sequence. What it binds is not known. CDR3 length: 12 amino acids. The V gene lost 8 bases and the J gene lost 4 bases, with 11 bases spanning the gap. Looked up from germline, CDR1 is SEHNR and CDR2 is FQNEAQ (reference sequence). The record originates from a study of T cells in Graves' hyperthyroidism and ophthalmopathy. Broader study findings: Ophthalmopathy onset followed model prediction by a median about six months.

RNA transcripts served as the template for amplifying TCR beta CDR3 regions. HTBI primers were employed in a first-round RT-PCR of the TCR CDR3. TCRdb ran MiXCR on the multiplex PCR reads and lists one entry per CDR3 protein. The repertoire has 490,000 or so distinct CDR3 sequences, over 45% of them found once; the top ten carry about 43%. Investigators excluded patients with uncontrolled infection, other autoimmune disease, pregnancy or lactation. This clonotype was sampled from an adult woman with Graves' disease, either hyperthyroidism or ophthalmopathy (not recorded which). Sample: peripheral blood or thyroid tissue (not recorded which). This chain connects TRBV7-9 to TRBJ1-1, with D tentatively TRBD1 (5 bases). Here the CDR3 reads CASFRDSTEAFF. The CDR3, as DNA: TGTGCCAGCTTCAGGGACTCCACTGAAGCTTTCTTT.